This section outlines one TCR beta chain sequence together with its context. Its antigen is undetermined. The sample belongs to a study of Graves' ophthalmopathy and Graves' hyperthyroidism. The wider study: Sampling took place at initial diagnosis, with peripheral blood obtained before any treatment.

CDR3 regions of TCR beta were amplified from RNA transcripts. HTBI primers were used in a first-round RT-PCR, which preceded a second-round multiplex PCR. In TCRdb, the multiplex PCR reads were re-called with MiXCR into one record per CDR3 protein. The data contain about 370,000 distinct CDR3 sequences, about a sixth of them singletons. The V gene lost 6 bases and the J gene lost 1 base, with 6 bases spanning the gap. The CDR3 has 13 residues. Study results and limitations: It was with approximately 70% sensitivity and 72% to 75% specificity that the model predicted ophthalmopathy progression.

Stable hyperthyroidism referred to disease that showed no ophthalmopathy within 18 months of follow-up. PBMCs came from over 9.5 ml of fresh peripheral blood. The TCR comes from an adult woman with stable Graves' hyperthyroidism. The genes are TRBV12-3 or TRBV12-4 and TRBJ2-2; D is unresolved. The sequencing input was peripheral blood. For the CDR3, the DNA is TGTGCCAGCAGGGTAGTGAACACCGGGGAGCTGTTTTTT. Amino acid sequence: CASRVVNTGELFF.